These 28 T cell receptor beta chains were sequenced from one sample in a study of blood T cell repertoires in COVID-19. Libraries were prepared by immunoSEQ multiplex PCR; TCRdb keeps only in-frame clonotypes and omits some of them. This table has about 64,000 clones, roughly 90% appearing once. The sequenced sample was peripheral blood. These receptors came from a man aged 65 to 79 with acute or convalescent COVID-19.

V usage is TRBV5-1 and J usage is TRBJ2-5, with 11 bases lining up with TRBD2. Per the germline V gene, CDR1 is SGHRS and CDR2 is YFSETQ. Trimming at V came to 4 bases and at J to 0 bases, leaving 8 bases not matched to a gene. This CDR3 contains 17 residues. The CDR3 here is CASSGTSGGGYQETQYF. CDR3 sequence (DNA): TGCGCCAGCAGCGGTACTAGCGGGGGCGGGTACCAAGAGACCCAGTACTTC.

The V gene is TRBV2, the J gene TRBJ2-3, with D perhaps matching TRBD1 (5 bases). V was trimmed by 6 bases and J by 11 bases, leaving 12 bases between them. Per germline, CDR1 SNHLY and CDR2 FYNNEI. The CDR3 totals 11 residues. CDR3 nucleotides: TGTGCCAGCAGAGAACAGGTGGAGCAGTATTTT. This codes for CASREQVEQYF. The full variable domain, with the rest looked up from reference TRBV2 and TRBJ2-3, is EPEVTQTPSHQVTQMGQEVILRCVPISNHLYFYWYRQILGQKVEFLVSFYNNEISEKSEIFDDQFSVERPDGSNFTLKIRSTKLEDSAMYFCASREQVEQYFGPGTRLTVL.

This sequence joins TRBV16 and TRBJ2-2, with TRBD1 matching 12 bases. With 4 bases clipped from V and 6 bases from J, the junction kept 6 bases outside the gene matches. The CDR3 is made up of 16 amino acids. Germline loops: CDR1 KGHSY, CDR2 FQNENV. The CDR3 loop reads CASSLRGTGGPGELFF. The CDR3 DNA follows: TGTGCCAGCAGCCTTCGTGGGACAGGGGGCCCCGGGGAGCTGTTTTTT.

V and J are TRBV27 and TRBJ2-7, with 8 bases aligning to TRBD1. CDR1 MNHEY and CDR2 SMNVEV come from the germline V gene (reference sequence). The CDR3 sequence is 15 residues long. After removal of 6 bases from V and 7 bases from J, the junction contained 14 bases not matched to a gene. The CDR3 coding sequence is TGTGCCAGCAGATCCGCAGGGGGCAAGGGATGGGAGCAGTACTTC. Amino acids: CASRSAGGKGWEQYF.

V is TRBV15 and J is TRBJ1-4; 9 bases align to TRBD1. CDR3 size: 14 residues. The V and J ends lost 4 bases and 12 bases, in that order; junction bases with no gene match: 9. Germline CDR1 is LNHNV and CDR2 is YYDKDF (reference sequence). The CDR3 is CATSTGTGNGELFF. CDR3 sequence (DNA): TGTGCCACCAGCACCGGGACAGGGAATGGGGAACTGTTTTTT. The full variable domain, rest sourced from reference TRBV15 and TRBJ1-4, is DAMVIQNPRYQVTQFGKPVTLSCSQTLNHNVMYWYQQKSSQAPKLLFHYYDKDFNNEADTPDNFQSRRPNTSFCFLDIRSPGLGDTAMYLCATSTGTGNGELFFGSGTQLSVL.

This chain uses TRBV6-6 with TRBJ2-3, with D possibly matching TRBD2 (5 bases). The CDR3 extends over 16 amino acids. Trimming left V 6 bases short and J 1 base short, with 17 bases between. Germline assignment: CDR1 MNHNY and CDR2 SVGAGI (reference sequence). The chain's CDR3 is CASSHEGILRTDTQYF. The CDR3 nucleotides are TGTGCCAGCAGCCACGAGGGAATTCTTCGCACAGATACGCAGTATTTT.

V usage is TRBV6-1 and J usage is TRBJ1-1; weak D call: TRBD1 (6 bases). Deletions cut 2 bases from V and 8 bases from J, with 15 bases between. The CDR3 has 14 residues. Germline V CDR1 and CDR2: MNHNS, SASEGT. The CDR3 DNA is TGTGCCAGCAGTGAATGGGGTAGGGGGATGGAAGCTTTCTTT. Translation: CASSEWGRGMEAFF.

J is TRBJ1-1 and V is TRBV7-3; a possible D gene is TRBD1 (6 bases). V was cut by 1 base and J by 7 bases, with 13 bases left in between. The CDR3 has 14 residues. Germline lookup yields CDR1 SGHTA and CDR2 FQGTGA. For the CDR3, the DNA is TGTGCCAGCAGCTTAAGTGCAGGGGTGGGTGAAGCTTTCTTT. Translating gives CASSLSAGVGEAFF.

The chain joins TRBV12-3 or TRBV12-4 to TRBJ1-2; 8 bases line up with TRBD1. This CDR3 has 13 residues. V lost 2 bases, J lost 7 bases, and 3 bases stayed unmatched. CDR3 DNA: TGTGCCAGCAGTTTACCAGACAGGGGTGGCTACACCTTC. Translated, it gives CASSLPDRGGYTF.

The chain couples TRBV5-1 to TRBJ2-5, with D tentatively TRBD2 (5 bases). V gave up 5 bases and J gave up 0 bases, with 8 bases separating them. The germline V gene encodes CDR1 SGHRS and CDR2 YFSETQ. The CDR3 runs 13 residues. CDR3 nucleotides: TGCGCCAGCAGGGCGGGTAACCAAGAGACCCAGTACTTC. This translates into CASRAGNQETQYF.

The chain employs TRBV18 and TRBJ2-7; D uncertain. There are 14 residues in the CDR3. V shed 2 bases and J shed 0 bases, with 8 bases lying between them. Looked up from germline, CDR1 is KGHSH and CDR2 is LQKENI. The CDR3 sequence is CASSPMASSYEQYF. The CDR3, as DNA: TGTGCCAGCTCACCAATGGCTAGCTCCTACGAGCAGTACTTC.

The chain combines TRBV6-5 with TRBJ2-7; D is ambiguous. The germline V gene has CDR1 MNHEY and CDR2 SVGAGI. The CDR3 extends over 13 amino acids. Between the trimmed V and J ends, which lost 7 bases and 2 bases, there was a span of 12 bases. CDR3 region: CASTQTVTYEQYF. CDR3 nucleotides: TGTGCCAGCACCCAAACGGTTACCTACGAGCAGTACTTC.

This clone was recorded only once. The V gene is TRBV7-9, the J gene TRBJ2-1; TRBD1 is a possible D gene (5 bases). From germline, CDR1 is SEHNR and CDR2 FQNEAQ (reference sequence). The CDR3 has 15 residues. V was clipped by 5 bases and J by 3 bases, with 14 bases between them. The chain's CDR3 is CASSQGAGIYNEQFF. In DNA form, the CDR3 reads TGTGCCAGCAGCCAAGGGGCAGGTATCTACAATGAGCAGTTCTTC.

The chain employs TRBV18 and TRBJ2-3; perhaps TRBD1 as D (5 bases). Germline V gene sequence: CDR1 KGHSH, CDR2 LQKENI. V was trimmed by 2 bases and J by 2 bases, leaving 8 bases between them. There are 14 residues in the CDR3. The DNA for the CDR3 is TGTGCCAGCTCACCAGACAGCAACACAGATACGCAGTATTTT. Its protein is CASSPDSNTDTQYF.

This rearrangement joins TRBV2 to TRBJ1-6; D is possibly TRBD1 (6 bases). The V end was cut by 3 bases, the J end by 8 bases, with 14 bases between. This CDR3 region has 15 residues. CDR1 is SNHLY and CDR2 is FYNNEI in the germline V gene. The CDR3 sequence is CASSDGRGAYSPLHF. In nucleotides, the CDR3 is TGTGCCAGCAGTGATGGTCGGGGGGCTTATTCACCCCTCCACTTT.

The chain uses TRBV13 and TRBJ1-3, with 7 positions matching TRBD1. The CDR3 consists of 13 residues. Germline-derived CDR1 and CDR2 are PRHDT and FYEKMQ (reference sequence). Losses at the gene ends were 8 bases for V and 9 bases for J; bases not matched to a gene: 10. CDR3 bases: TGTGCCAGCTCTCGGTCGACAGGGCCCACCATATATTTT. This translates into CASSRSTGPTIYF. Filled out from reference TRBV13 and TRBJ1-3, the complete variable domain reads AAGVIQSPRHLIKEKRETATLKCYPIPRHDTVYWYQQGPGQDPQFLISFYEKMQSDKGSIPDRFSAQQFSDYHSELNMSSLELGDSALYFCASSRSTGPTIYFGEGSWLTVV.

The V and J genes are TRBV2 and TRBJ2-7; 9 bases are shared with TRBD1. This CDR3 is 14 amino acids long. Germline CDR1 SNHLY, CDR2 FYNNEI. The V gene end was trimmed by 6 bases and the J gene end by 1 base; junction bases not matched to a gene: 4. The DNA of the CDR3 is TGTGCCAGCAGCCAGGACAGGGGATCCTACGAGCAGTACTTC. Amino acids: CASSQDRGSYEQYF.

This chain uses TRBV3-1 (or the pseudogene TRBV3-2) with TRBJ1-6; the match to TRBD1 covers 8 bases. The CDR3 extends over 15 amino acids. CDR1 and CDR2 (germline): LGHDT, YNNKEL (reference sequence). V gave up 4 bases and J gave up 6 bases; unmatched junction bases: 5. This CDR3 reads CASSRGQGGNSPLHF. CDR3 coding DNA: TGTGCCAGCAGCCGAGGACAGGGAGGTAATTCACCCCTCCACTTT.

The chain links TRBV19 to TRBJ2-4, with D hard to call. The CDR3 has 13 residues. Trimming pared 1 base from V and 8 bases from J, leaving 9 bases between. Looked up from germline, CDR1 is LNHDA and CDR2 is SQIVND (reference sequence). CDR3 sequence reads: CASSIGYTDIQYF. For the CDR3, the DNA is TGTGCCAGTAGTATAGGGTATACGGACATTCAGTACTTC.

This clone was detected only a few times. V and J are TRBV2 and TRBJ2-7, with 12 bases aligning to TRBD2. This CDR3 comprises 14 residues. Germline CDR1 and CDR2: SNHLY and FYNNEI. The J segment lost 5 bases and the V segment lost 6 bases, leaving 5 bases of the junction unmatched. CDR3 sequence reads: CASRPLAGGHEQYF. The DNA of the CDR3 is TGTGCCAGCAGACCACTAGCGGGGGGCCACGAGCAGTACTTC.

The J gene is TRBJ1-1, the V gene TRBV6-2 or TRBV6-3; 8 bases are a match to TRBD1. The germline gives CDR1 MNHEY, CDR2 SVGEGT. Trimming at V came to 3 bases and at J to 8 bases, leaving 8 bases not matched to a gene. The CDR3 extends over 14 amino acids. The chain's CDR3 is CASSYTGQGQEAFF. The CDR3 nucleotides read TGTGCCAGCAGTTATACCGGACAGGGACAAGAAGCTTTCTTT.

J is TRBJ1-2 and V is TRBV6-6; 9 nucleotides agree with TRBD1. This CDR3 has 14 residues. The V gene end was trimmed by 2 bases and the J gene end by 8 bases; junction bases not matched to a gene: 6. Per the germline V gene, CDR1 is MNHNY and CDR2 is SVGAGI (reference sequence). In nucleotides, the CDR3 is TGTGCCAGCAGTTACGTTCGGACAGGGGAGGGCTACACCTTC. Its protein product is CASSYVRTGEGYTF.

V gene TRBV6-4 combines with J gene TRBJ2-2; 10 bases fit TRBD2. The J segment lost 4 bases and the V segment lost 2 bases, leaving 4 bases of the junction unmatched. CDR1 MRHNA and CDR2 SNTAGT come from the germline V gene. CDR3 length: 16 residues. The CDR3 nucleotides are TGTGCCAGCAGTGACACCCAGCGGGGGGGCACCGGGGAGCTGTTTTTT. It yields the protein CASSDTQRGGTGELFF.

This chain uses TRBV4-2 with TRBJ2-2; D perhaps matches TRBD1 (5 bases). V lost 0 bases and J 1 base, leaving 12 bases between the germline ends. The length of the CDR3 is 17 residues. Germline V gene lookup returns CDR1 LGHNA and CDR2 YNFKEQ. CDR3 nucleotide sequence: TGTGCCAGCAGCCAAGAGGTAGGGGCAGGGAACACCGGGGAGCTGTTTTTT. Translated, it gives CASSQEVGAGNTGELFF.

CDR3 nucleotides: TGCGCCAGCAGCTTGACCGGAGGGTTTCAAGAGACCCAGTACTTC. This translates into CASSLTGGFQETQYF. The chain is built from TRBV5-1 and TRBJ2-5; D possibly corresponds to TRBD2 (6 bases). The CDR3 is made up of 15 amino acids. Germline CDR1 and CDR2: SGHRS and YFSETQ. The V end was cut by 1 base, the J end by 2 bases, with 12 bases between.

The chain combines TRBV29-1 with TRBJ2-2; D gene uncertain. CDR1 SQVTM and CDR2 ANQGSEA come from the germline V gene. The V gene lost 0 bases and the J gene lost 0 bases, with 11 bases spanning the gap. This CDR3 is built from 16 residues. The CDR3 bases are TGCAGCGTTGAAGATCTCCTGGCGGCGAACACCGGGGAGCTGTTTTTT. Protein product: CSVEDLLAANTGELFF.

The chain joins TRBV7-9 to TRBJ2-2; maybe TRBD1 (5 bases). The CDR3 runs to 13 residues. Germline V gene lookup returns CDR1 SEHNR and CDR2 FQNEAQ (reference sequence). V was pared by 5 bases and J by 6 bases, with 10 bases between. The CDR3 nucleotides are TGTGCCAGCAGCCCCCTGGGGCCCGGGGAGCTGTTTTTT. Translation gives CASSPLGPGELFF.

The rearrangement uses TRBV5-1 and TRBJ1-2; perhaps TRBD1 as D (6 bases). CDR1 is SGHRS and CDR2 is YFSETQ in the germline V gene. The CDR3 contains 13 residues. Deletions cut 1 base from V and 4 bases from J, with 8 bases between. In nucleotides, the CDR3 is TGCGCCAGCAGCTTGACAGGGACCTATGGCTACACCTTC. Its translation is CASSLTGTYGYTF. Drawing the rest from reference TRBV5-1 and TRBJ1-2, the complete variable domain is KAGVTQTPRYLIKTRGQQVTLSCSPISGHRSVSWYQQTPGQGLQFLFEYFSETQRNKGNFPGRFSGRQFSNSRSEMNVSTLELGDSALYLCASSLTGTYGYTFGSGTRLTVV.